Below, 25 T cell receptor beta chains from the same sample are listed, as sequenced in a study of T-cell reconstitution after alpha-beta-depleted transplantation in children. Using unique molecular identifiers, the investigators prepared the TCRbeta library. Each CDR3 protein is one row after TCRdb ran MiXCR on the PCR reads. The table has roughly 490,000 distinct CDR3 sequences, roughly an eighth seen once. Specimen: PBMCs, mostly from graft donor cells, collected 180 days after TCRalphabeta/CD19-depleted stem cell transplant. These receptors were collected from a female patient between 2 and 15 years old who had a stem cell transplant for aplastic anemia, so the T cells may come from the graft donor.

This clonotype was counted only a few times. The V gene is TRBV7-9, the J gene TRBJ2-7; D may be TRBD1 (6 bases). V lost 5 bases and J 2 bases, leaving 19 bases between the germline ends. The CDR3 length is 16 residues. The germline gives CDR1 SEHNR, CDR2 FQNEAQ (reference sequence). As DNA, the CDR3 is TGTGCCAGCAGCGACGCCATGGGGACACTCGCCTACGAGCAGTACTTC. Protein: CASSDAMGTLAYEQYF.

In this sample, this clonotype turned up a few times. The chain employs TRBV6-5 and TRBJ2-1; 7 bases map to TRBD1. Per the germline V gene, CDR1 is MNHEY and CDR2 is SVGAGI. The CDR3 is 16 amino acids. The junction had 10 bases not matched to a gene; V was cut back by 0 bases and J by 8 bases. CDR3 amino acids: CASSYSGQAGIDEQFF. For the CDR3, the DNA is TGTGCCAGCAGTTACTCCGGACAGGCTGGGATCGATGAGCAGTTCTTC.

This clonotype was detected only a few times. This chain connects TRBV15 to TRBJ2-1; maybe TRBD2 (6 bases). Germline lookup yields CDR1 LNHNV and CDR2 YYDKDF (reference sequence). The CDR3 covers 15 residues. Trimming removed 3 bases at V and 5 bases at J, with 14 bases between. In nucleotides, the CDR3 is TGTGCCACCAGCAGGGGGGGACTGGACAACAATGAGCAGTTCTTC. This sequence encodes CATSRGGLDNNEQFF.

V and J are TRBV12-3 or TRBV12-4 and TRBJ1-1; TRBD1 matches 7 bases. V dropped 5 bases and J dropped 1; count of bases not matched to a gene: 7. The CDR3 contains 15 residues. In DNA, the CDR3 is TGTGCCAGCAGTGGCTCTCGGACAGGGAACACTGAAGCTTTCTTT. Its protein product is CASSGSRTGNTEAFF.

CDR3 nucleotides: TGTGCCAGCAGTTCCTCCCATGTCGCGGGGGCTAGCACAGATACGCAGTATTTT. This translates into CASSSSHVAGASTDTQYF. J is TRBJ2-3 and V is TRBV27, with a tentative D call TRBD2 (7 bases). Looked up from germline, CDR1 is MNHEY and CDR2 is SMNVEV (reference sequence). This CDR3 is built from 18 residues. Between the trimmed V and J ends, which lost 4 bases and 0 bases, there was a span of 20 bases.

The chain recombines TRBV10-1 with TRBJ2-7; maybe TRBD1 (7 bases). V was trimmed by 7 bases and J by 0 bases, leaving 19 bases between them. Germline V CDR1 and CDR2: WNHNN, SYGVQD (reference sequence). The CDR3 contains 16 residues. CDR3 nucleotides: TGCGCCAGCACCGAAAAGGACAGGACTAACTCCTACGAGCAGTACGTC. The encoded protein is CASTEKDRTNSYEQYV.

The chain joins TRBV7-9 to TRBJ1-1; D may be TRBD1 (5 bases). The CDR3 runs 15 residues. V shed 8 bases and J shed 6 bases, with 22 bases lying between them. Germline loops: CDR1 SEHNR, CDR2 FQNEAQ (reference sequence). For the CDR3, the DNA is TGTGCCAGCGGATTCGGGGCCAGGGTGGGACCTGAAGCTTTCTTT. It yields the protein CASGFGARVGPEAFF.

This clonotype was seen only a few times. J is TRBJ1-2 and V is TRBV27, with D unresolved. Deletions cut 7 bases from V and 7 bases from J, with 16 bases between. CDR1 MNHEY and CDR2 SMNVEV come from the germline V gene (reference sequence). The CDR3 is 13 amino acids. The DNA for the CDR3 is TGTGCCAGCACTCCTGGCCTGGGGTCTGGCTACACCTTC. It is translated as CASTPGLGSGYTF.

The chain uses TRBV14 and TRBJ2-3, with 9 bases matching TRBD2. J gave up 1 base and V 1 base, and 12 bases lay outside the gene matches. CDR1 SGHDN and CDR2 FVKESK come from the germline V gene. The CDR3 is made up of 19 amino acids. The CDR3 DNA is TGTGCCAGCAGCCAAGCCCTCTTTGCGGGAGGGTCGGGCACAGATACGCAGTATTTT. Translated, it gives CASSQALFAGGSGTDTQYF.

This clonotype has a handful of counts. In DNA, the CDR3 is TGTGCCAGCCGCCCGGCGGGAGGGAACAATGAGCAGTTCTTC. It translates to CASRPAGGNNEQFF. The V gene is TRBV6-1, the J gene TRBJ2-1; 9 bases are shared with TRBD2. The germline gives CDR1 MNHNS, CDR2 SASEGT. The CDR3 is made up of 14 amino acids. After removal of 8 bases from V and 5 bases from J, the junction contained 7 bases not matched to a gene.

This clonotype was observed a few times. V is TRBV11-3 and J is TRBJ2-1; TRBD2 matches at 12 bases. The ends lost 4 bases at V and 12 bases at J; junction bases unmatched: 10. This CDR3 has 15 residues. Germline assignment: CDR1 SGHNT and CDR2 YENEEA. CDR3: CASSSGLAGAVGQFF. DNA of the CDR3: TGTGCCAGCAGCTCGGGACTAGCGGGTGCGGTTGGGCAGTTCTTC.

In this sample, this clonotype turned up many times. J is TRBJ1-5 and V is TRBV29-1; D gene uncertain. Germline assignment: CDR1 SQVTM and CDR2 ANQGSEA. The CDR3 contains 13 residues. V was pared by 0 bases and J by 7 bases, with 10 bases between. Here the CDR3 reads CSVEDRDGQPQHF. The DNA of the CDR3 is TGCAGCGTTGAAGATAGAGACGGCCAGCCCCAGCATTTT.

This clonotype was counted between two and nine times. The rearrangement links TRBV10-3 to TRBJ1-1; no reliable D call. V was clipped by 7 bases and J by 0 bases, with 3 bases between them. From germline, CDR1 is ENHRY and CDR2 SYGVKD. The CDR3 covers 11 residues. The CDR3 loop reads CAIIVNTEAFF. Here the CDR3 DNA reads TGTGCCATCATAGTGAACACTGAAGCTTTCTTT.

The CDR3 sequence: CASSFFLDIQYF. DNA for the CDR3: TGTGCCAGCAGCTTCTTTTTGGACATTCAGTACTTC. This chain links TRBV7-8 with TRBJ2-4; D uncertain. Trimming stripped 3 bases from V and 8 bases from J, with 8 bases between. CDR1 is SGHVS and CDR2 is FQNEAQ in the germline V gene. The CDR3 runs 12 residues.

This sequence joins TRBV10-1 and TRBJ1-1; no reliable D call. V dropped 4 bases and J dropped 1 base, with 7 bases sitting between them. The CDR3 runs to 13 residues. Germline-derived CDR1 and CDR2 are WNHNN and SYGVQD (reference sequence). The CDR3 is CASSATPNTEAFF. The CDR3 nucleotides read TGCGCCAGCAGTGCCACCCCGAACACTGAAGCTTTCTTT.

This clonotype was detected a few times. The chain combines TRBV15 with TRBJ2-7; the D is unclear. The germline V gene has CDR1 LNHNV and CDR2 YYDKDF (reference sequence). The CDR3 has 13 amino acids. Trimming shortened V by 0 bases and J by 0 bases, and 3 bases separated the two germline ends. The CDR3 region is CATSRDPSYEQYV. CDR3 in DNA: TGTGCCACCAGCAGAGATCCCTCCTACGAGCAGTACGTC.

This clonotype has a handful of counts. V gene TRBV5-1 combines with J gene TRBJ2-1; D may be TRBD1 or TRBD2 (5 bases each). The CDR3 covers 13 residues. The V end was cut by 0 bases, the J end by 8 bases, with 9 bases between. Per germline, CDR1 SGHRS and CDR2 YFSETQ. CDR3 DNA: TGCGCCAGCAGCTTGGTTTGGGGGTATGAGCAGTTCTTC. It encodes CASSLVWGYEQFF.

A few counts support this clonotype. V and J are TRBV4-3 and TRBJ2-2; D is possibly TRBD1 or TRBD2 (5 bases each). This CDR3 contains 16 residues. Germline values: CDR1 LGHNA, CDR2 YSLEER. V was clipped by 0 bases and J by 4 bases, with 12 bases between them. Here the CDR3 reads CASSQEGTGSTGELFF. In DNA form, the CDR3 reads TGCGCCAGCAGCCAAGAAGGGACGGGGAGCACCGGGGAGCTGTTTTTT.

This clonotype was observed at least ten times. The chain employs TRBV5-1 and TRBJ2-7; D unclear. The V and J ends lost 6 bases and 5 bases respectively, with 9 bases between them. CDR1 and CDR2 from the germline V gene are SGHRS and YFSETQ. This CDR3 region has 11 residues. CDR3 amino acids: CASNRDNEQYF. The CDR3 DNA sequence: TGCGCCAGCAACCGTGACAACGAGCAGTACTTC.

The chain is built from TRBV5-1 and TRBJ1-2; maybe TRBD1 (6 bases). V gave up 4 bases and J gave up 1 base, with 11 bases separating them. This CDR3 comprises 14 residues. Germline lookup yields CDR1 SGHRS and CDR2 YFSETQ. Here the CDR3 DNA reads TGCGCCAGCAGCCTCGACAGGAATAACTATGGCTACACCTTC. This sequence encodes CASSLDRNNYGYTF.

V gene TRBV5-1 combines with J gene TRBJ2-7; D remains ambiguous. Trimming pared 0 bases from V and 6 bases from J, leaving 13 bases between. Germline lookup yields CDR1 SGHRS and CDR2 YFSETQ. CDR3 length: 14 residues. The CDR3 spells CASSLGRMSGEQYF. Written as DNA, the CDR3 is TGCGCCAGCAGCTTGGGCAGGATGTCGGGCGAGCAGTACTTC.

This clonotype was recorded a few times. The chain uses TRBV19 and TRBJ2-3; D ambiguous. The V gene lost 3 bases and the J gene lost 1 base, with 2 bases spanning the gap. Germline V gene lookup returns CDR1 LNHDA and CDR2 SQIVND (reference sequence). The CDR3 extends over 12 amino acids. CDR3 sequence: CASSIGTDTQYF. The CDR3 DNA reads as TGTGCCAGTAGTATCGGCACAGATACGCAGTATTTT. Using reference TRBV19 and TRBJ2-3 for the parts outside the CDR3, the full variable domain is DGGITQSPKYLFRKEGQNVTLSCEQNLNHDAMYWYRQDPGQGLRLIYYSQIVNDFQKGDIAEGYSVSREKKESFPLTVTSAQKNPTAFYLCASSIGTDTQYFGPGTRLTVL.

The table lists this clonotype with many counts. The chain links TRBV5-1 to TRBJ2-2, with D tentatively TRBD1 (6 bases). The germline V gene has CDR1 SGHRS and CDR2 YFSETQ. Trimming took off 0 bases at V and 0 bases at J, with 9 bases between the two ends. The length of the CDR3 is 16 residues. CDR3 coding DNA: TGCGCCAGCAGCTTGGGCCGGACAGCGAACACCGGGGAGCTGTTTTTT. Its translation: CASSLGRTANTGELFF.

V and J are TRBV9 and TRBJ2-5, with D maybe TRBD1 (5 bases). CDR3 length equals 14 residues. Germline loops: CDR1 SGDLS, CDR2 YYNGEE. The V gene lost 7 bases and the J gene lost 3 bases, with 16 bases spanning the gap. The DNA for the CDR3 is TGTGCCAGCGGTGGGGCCGATGTGAAAGAGACCCAGTACTTC. Its protein product is CASGGADVKETQYF.

This clonotype was counted at least ten times. The CDR3 DNA is TGTGCCACCAGCAGAGGGGCTAGCGGTGGGCAGGAGACCCAGTACTTC. Translated, it gives CATSRGASGGQETQYF. The chain combines TRBV15 with TRBJ2-5; 7 positions agree with TRBD2. After removal of 1 base from V and 5 bases from J, the junction contained 10 bases not matched to a gene. CDR3 length: 16 residues. In germline, CDR1 is LNHNV, CDR2 YYDKDF (reference sequence). Using reference TRBV15 and TRBJ2-5 for the parts outside the CDR3, the full variable domain is DAMVIQNPRYQVTQFGKPVTLSCSQTLNHNVMYWYQQKSSQAPKLLFHYYDKDFNNEADTPDNFQSRRPNTSFCFLDIRSPGLGDTAMYLCATSRGASGGQETQYFGPGTRLLVL.